The 3 T cell receptor beta chains below come from one sample, sequenced in a study of T-cell memory formation after mild COVID-19. TCRdb re-called the 5' RACE reads with MiXCR, one entry per CDR3 protein. The sample lists around 200,000 distinct CDR3 sequences; 16% were seen once. Sequenced material: PBMCs or a T cell subset sorted from them (not recorded which). These receptors were taken from an adult woman who had mild COVID-19 (a few samples of this study predate the infection). Cell type and time point are not known.

V and J are TRBV11-2 and TRBJ2-4; maybe TRBD1 (5 bases). Germline CDR1 SGHAT, CDR2 FQNNGV. The CDR3 extends over 17 amino acids. Trimming left V 1 base short and J 0 bases short, with 13 bases between. The CDR3 coding sequence is TGTGCCAGCAGCTTAGGATTTAGGGGTATAGCCAAAAACATTCAGTACTTC. This codes for CASSLGFRGIAKNIQYF.

The chain has TRBV15 and TRBJ2-3, with 8 bases fitting TRBD2. V gave up 3 bases and J gave up 4 bases; unmatched junction bases: 3. The CDR3 totals 14 residues. Germline V CDR1 and CDR2: LNHNV, YYDKDF (reference sequence). The DNA of the CDR3 is TGTGCCACCAGCAGCGTCGGGGGGGCAGATACGCAGTATTTT. It specifies CATSSVGGADTQYF.

The genes are TRBV15 and TRBJ2-3, with D uncertain. Germline V gene sequence: CDR1 LNHNV, CDR2 YYDKDF (reference sequence). This CDR3 spans 14 amino acids. Trimming stripped 1 base from V and 5 bases from J, with 10 bases between. Here the CDR3 reads CATSRGTRVDTQYF. The CDR3 DNA follows: TGTGCCACCAGCAGAGGGACCAGAGTAGATACGCAGTATTTT.